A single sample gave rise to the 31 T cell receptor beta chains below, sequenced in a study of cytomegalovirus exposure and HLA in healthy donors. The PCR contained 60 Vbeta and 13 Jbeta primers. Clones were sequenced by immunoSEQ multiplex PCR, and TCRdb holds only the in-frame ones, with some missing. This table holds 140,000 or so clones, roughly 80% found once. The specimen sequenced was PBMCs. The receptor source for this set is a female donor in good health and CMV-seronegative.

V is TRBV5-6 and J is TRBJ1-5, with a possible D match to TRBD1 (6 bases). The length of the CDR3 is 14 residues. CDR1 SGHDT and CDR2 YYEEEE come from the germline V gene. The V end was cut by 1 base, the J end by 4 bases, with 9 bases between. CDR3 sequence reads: CASSLTGPNQPQHF. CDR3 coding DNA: TGTGCCAGCAGCTTGACAGGGCCAAATCAGCCCCAGCATTTT. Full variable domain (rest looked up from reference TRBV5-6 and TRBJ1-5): DAGVTQSPTHLIKTRGQQVTLRCSPKSGHDTVSWYQQALGQGPQFIFQYYEEEERQRGNFPDRFSGHQFPNYSSELNVNALLLGDSALYLCASSLTGPNQPQHFGDGTRLSIL.

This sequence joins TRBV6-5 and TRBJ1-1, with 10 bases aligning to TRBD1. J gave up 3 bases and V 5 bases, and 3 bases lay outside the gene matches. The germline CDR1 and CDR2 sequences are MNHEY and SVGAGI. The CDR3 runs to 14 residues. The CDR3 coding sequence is TGTGCCAGCAGTCGGGACAGGGGTTACACTGAAGCTTTCTTT. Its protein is CASSRDRGYTEAFF.

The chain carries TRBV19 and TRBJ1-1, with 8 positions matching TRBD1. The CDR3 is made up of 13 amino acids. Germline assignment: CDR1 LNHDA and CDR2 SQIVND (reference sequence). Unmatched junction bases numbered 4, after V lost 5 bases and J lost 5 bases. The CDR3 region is CASSQDRETEAFF. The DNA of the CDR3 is TGTGCCAGTAGTCAGGACAGGGAAACTGAAGCTTTCTTT.

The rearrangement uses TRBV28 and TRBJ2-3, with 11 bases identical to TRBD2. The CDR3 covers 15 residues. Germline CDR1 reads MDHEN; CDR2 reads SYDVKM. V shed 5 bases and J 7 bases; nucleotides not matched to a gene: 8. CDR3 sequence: CASSGTSGSLHTQYF. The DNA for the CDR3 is TGTGCCAGCAGTGGGACTAGCGGCTCCCTACATACGCAGTATTTT.

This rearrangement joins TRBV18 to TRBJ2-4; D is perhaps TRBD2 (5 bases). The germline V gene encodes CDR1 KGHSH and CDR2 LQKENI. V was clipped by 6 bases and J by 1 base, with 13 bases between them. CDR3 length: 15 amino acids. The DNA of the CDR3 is TGTGCCAGCTCCTCGGGGATGGGGGCCAAAAACATTCAGTACTTC. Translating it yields CASSSGMGAKNIQYF.

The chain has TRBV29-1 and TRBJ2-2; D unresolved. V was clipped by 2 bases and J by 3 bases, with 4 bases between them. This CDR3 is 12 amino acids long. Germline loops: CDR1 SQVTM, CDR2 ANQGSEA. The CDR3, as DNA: TGCAGCGTTGAACTAGACACCGGGGAGCTGTTTTTT. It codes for CSVELDTGELFF.

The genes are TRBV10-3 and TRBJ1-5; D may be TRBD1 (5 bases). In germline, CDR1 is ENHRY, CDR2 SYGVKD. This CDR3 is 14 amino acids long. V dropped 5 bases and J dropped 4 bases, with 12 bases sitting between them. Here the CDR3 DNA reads TGTGCCATCAGTCCGGGGGGGGAAAATCAGCCCCAGCATTTT. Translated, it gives CAISPGGENQPQHF.

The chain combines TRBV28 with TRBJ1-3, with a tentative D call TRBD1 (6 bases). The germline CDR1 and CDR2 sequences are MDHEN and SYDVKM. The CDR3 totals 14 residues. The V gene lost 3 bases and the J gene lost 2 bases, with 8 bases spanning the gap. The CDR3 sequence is CASSFGGPGNTIYF. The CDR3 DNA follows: TGTGCCAGCAGTTTCGGGGGGCCTGGAAACACCATATATTTT.

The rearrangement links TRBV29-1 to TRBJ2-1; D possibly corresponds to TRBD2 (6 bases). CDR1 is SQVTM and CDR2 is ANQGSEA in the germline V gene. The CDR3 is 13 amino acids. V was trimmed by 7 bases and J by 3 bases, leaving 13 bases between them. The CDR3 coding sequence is TGCAGCGGGGGACTCAAAGACTACAATGAGCAGTTCTTC. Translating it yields CSGGLKDYNEQFF.

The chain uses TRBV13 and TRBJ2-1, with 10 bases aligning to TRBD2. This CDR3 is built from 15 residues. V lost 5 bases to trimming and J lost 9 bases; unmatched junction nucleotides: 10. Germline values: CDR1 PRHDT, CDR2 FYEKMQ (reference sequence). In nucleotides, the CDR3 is TGTGCCAGCAGCGGGACTAGCGAACCCCCTAGTGAGCAGTTCTTC. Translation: CASSGTSEPPSEQFF.

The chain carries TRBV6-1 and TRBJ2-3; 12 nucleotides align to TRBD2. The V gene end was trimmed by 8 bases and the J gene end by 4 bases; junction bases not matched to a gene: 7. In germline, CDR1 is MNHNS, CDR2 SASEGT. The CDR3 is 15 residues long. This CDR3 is CASDPLAGGSDTQYF. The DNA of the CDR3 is TGTGCCAGCGACCCACTAGCGGGAGGTTCAGATACGCAGTATTTT.

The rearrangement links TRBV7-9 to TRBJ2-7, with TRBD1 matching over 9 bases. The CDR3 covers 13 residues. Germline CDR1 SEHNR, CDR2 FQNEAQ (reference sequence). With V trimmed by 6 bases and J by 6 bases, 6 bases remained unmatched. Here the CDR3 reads CASRPTGGGEQYF. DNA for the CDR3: TGTGCCAGCAGGCCCACAGGGGGCGGCGAGCAGTACTTC.

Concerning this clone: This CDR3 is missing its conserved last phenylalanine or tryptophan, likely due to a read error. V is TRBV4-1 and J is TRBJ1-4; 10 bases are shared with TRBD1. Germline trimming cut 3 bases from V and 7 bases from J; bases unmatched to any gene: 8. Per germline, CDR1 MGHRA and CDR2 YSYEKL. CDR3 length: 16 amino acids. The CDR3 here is CASSHLRGDRGEKLFV. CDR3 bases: TGCGCCAGCAGCCACCTAAGGGGGGACAGGGGTGAAAAACTGTTTGTT.

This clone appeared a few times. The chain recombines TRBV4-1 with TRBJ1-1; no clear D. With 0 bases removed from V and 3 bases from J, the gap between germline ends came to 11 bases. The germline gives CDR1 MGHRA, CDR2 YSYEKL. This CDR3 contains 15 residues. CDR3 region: CASSQERQRHTEAFF. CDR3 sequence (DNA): TGCGCCAGCAGCCAAGAGCGCCAGAGGCACACTGAAGCTTTCTTT.

DNA of the CDR3: TGTGCCAGCAGTTCCCCCGGGACTAGCGGGTACGAGCAGTACTTC. It codes for CASSSPGTSGYEQYF. The chain joins TRBV6-6 to TRBJ2-7; TRBD2 aligns across 12 bases. CDR3 length: 15 residues. The V segment lost 4 bases and the J segment 4 bases; nucleotides outside the gene matches: 5. Germline V gene sequence: CDR1 MNHNY, CDR2 SVGAGI (reference sequence).

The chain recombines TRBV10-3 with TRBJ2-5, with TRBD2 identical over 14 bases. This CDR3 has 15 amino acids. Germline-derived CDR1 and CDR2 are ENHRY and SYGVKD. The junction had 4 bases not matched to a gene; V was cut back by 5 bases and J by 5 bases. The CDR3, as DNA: TGTGCCATCAGTCCGGGACTAGCGGGAGCTGAGACCCAGTACTTC. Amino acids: CAISPGLAGAETQYF.

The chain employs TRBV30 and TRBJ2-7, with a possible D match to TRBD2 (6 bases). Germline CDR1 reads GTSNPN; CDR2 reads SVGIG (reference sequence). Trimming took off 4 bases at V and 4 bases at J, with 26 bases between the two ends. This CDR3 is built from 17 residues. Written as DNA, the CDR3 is TGTGCCTGGATCGGAGGGGTGCGAAGGGGAAACGCTTACGAGCAGTACTTC. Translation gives CAWIGGVRRGNAYEQYF.

CDR3 bases: TGTGCCAGCAGTTTAGGGGGGACAGCCTACGAGCAGTACTTC. Protein product: CASSLGGTAYEQYF. This chain connects TRBV27 to TRBJ2-7, with D possibly being TRBD1 (7 bases). The CDR3 is 14 residues long. Germline CDR1 MNHEY, CDR2 SMNVEV (reference sequence). V lost 2 bases to trimming and J lost 2 bases, with 10 bases between them.

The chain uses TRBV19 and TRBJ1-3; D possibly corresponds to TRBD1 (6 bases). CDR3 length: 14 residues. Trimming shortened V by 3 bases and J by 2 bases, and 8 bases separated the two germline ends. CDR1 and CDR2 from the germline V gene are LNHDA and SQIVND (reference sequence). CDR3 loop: CASSMWGPGNTIYF. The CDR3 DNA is TGTGCCAGTAGTATGTGGGGGCCTGGAAACACCATATATTTT.

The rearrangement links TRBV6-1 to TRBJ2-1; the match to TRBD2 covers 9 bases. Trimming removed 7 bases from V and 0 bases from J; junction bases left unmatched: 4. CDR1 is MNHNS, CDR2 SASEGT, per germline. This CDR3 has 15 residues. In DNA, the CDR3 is TGTGCCAGCATCTTAGCGGGGGACTCCTACAATGAGCAGTTCTTC. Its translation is CASILAGDSYNEQFF.

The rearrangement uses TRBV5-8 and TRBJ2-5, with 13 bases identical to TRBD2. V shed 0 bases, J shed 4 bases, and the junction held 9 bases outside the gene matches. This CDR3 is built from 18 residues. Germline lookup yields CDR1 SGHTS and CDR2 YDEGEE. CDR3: CASSLGLTRTSGRETQYF. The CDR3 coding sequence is TGTGCCAGCAGCTTGGGGCTCACAAGGACTAGCGGGAGAGAGACCCAGTACTTC.

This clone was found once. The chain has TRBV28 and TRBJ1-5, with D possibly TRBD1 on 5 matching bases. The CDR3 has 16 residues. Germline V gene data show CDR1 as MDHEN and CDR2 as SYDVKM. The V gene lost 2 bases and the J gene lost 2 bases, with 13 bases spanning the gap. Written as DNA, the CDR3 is TGTGCCAGCAGTTTAGGGACTGCCGGCGGCAATCAGCCCCAGCATTTT. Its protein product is CASSLGTAGGNQPQHF.

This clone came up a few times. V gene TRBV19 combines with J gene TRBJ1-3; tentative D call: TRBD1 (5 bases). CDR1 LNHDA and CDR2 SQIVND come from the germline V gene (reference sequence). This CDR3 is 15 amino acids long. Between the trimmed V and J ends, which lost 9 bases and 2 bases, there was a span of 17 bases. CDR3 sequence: CASVPTARTGNTIYF. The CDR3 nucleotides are TGTGCCAGCGTCCCGACAGCGCGAACTGGAAACACCATATATTTT. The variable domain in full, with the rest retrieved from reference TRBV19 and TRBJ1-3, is DGGITQSPKYLFRKEGQNVTLSCEQNLNHDAMYWYRQDPGQGLRLIYYSQIVNDFQKGDIAEGYSVSREKKESFPLTVTSAQKNPTAFYLCASVPTARTGNTIYFGEGSWLTVV.

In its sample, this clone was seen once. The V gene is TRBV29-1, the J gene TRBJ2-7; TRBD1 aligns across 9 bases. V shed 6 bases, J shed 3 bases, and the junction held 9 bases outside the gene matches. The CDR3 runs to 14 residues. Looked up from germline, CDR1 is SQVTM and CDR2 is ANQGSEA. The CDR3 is CSVGQGKTYYEQYF. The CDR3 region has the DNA TGCAGCGTAGGACAGGGGAAGACATACTACGAGCAGTACTTC.

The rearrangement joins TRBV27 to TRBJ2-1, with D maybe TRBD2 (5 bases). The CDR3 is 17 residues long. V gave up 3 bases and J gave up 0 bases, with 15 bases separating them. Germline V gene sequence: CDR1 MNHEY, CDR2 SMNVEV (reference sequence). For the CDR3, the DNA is TGTGCCAGCAGTTTGCAACATTTCGGGAACTCCTACAATGAGCAGTTCTTC. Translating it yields CASSLQHFGNSYNEQFF.

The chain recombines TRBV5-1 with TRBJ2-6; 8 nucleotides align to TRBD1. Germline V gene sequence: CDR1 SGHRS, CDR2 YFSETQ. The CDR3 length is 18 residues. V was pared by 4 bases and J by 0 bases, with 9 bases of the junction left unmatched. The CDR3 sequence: CASSGGQGSISGANVLTF. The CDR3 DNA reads TGCGCCAGCAGCGGTGGACAGGGAAGCATCTCTGGGGCCAACGTCCTGACTTTC. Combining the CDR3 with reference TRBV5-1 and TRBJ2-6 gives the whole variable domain KAGVTQTPRYLIKTRGQQVTLSCSPISGHRSVSWYQQTPGQGLQFLFEYFSETQRNKGNFPGRFSGRQFSNSRSEMNVSTLELGDSALYLCASSGGQGSISGANVLTFGAGSRLTVL.

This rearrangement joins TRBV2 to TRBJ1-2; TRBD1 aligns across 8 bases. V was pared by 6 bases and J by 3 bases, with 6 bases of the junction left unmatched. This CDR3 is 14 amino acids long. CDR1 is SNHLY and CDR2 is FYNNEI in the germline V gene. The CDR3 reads CASREDREDYGYTF. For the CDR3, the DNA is TGTGCCAGCAGAGAGGACAGGGAGGACTATGGCTACACCTTC.

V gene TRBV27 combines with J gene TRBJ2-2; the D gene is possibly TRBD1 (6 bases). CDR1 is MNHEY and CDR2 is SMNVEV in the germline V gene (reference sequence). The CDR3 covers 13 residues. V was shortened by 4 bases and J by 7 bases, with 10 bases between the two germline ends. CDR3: CASSSGAGGELFF. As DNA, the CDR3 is TGTGCCAGCAGTTCAGGGGCGGGCGGGGAGCTGTTTTTT.

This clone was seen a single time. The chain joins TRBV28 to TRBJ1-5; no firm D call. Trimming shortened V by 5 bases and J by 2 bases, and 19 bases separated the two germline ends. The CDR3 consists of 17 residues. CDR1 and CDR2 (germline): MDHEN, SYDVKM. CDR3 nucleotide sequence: TGTGCCAGCAGTCCCCAATTTCAGGCGATAGGCAATCAGCCCCAGCATTTT. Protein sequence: CASSPQFQAIGNQPQHF.

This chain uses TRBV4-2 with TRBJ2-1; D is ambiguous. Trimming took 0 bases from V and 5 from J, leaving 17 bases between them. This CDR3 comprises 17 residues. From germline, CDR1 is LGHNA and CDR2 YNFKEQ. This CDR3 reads CASSQEGRELFHNEQFF. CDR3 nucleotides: TGTGCCAGCAGCCAAGAGGGTCGAGAACTATTCCACAATGAGCAGTTCTTC.

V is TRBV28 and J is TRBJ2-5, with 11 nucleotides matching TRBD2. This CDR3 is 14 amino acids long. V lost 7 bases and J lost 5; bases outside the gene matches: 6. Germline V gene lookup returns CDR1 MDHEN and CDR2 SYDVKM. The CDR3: CASTPGTSGETQYF. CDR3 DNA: TGTGCCAGCACCCCGGGGACTAGCGGTGAGACCCAGTACTTC.